Following are 2 T cell receptor beta chains from one sample sequenced in a study of breast tumors, draining lymph nodes, adjacent tissues. Samples came from axillary lymph nodes draining the breast cancer. TCRdb called the multiplex PCR reads again in MiXCR, with one record for every CDR3 protein. Of approximately 230,000 distinct CDR3 sequences listed, around 35% were seen once; the top ten hold approximately 4%. Sequencing used axillary lymph node tissue. All receptors derive from a female donor with breast cancer. Some clones in this sample may be carry-over from other donors' samples.

On this clonotype itself: An end of the junction does not agree with germline; a read error may underlie this. V usage is TRBV9 and J usage is TRBJ2-5, with D possibly TRBD2 on 5 matching bases. The CDR3 is 14 amino acids. Germline V gene lookup returns CDR1 SGDLS and CDR2 YYNGEE. The CDR3, as DNA: TGTGCCAGCAGCGTATATCGGGCCGGGGAGACCCAGTCCTTC. It specifies CASSVYRAGETQSF. Full variable domain (outside the CDR3, taken from reference TRBV9 and TRBJ2-5): DSGVTQTPKHLITATGQRVTLRCSPRSGDLSVYWYQQSLDQGLQFLIQYYNGEERAKGNILERFSAQQFPDLHSELNLSSLELGDSALYFCASSVYRAGETQSFGPGTRLLVL.

This clonotype was found many times. The chain recombines TRBV20-1 with TRBJ2-7; D possibly corresponds to TRBD1 (5 bases). Germline V lookup: CDR1 DFQATT, CDR2 SNEGSKA (reference sequence). This CDR3 has 14 residues. Trimming removed 1 base at V and 2 bases at J, with 12 bases between. DNA for the CDR3: TGCAGTGCTAGAGTAGACAGTCAGACCTACGAGCAGTACTTC. It codes for CSARVDSQTYEQYF.